This TCR beta chain was captured in a study of blood T cells in healthy people across ages. Study-wide context: The template switching approach captured approximately one barcoded beta molecule for every two T cells.

Study observations and caveats: Age brought a roughly linear fall in TCR beta diversity measured per million T cells. Leaving the PBMCs unsorted stopped any conclusive comparison of naive versus antigen-experienced cells.

Through a sample-barcoded 5' primer and a J-beta primer mix, a second PCR was run for roughly 6 to 11 cycles. A single record per CDR3 protein comes from TCRdb applying MiXCR to the 5' RACE reads. The sample includes around 2 million distinct CDR3 sequences, roughly two fifths of them seen just once. With regard to this clonotype: Its antigen is currently unknown.

The sequencing input was blood. This sequence originates from a human donor in good health.

In DNA form, the CDR3 reads TGTGCCAGCAGTTTCCAGGGGAGTGGCTACACCTTC. As protein: CASSFQGSGYTF. J is TRBJ1-2 and V is TRBV25-1; TRBD1 is a possible D gene (6 bases). V was cut by 5 bases and J by 7 bases, with 11 bases left in between. The CDR3 extends over 12 amino acids. From germline, CDR1 is MGHDK and CDR2 SYGVNS.